This T cell receptor (beta chain) comes out of a study of beta chain features in type 1 diabetes. Turning to the study itself: Sorted cells, roughly 100,000,000 in number, were examined across all samples.

General observations from the study: When cDNA is sequenced, cells with high TCR expression could be over-represented.

Since all of the isolated RNA was reverse transcribed, expressed TCRB transcripts were what got sequenced. Naive, central memory and regulatory T cell samples averaged about 4 million immunoSEQ reads each. Measured with immunoSEQ multiplex PCR; TCRdb has only the in-frame clones, and not every one. The sample holds a few hundred thousand clones, 15% to 20% seen once. The sample holds a few counts of this clone. Antigen: not known. The CDR3 consists of 12 residues. Trimming took 3 bases from V and 3 from J, leaving 3 bases between them. Germline V CDR1 and CDR2: ENHRY, SYGVKD. The sequence was collected from a woman between 18 and 29 years old in good health. Sequences were obtained from naive CD4+ T cells from blood. The chain has TRBV10-3 and TRBJ1-3; no firm D call. The CDR3 region has the DNA TGTGCCATCAGTGACGGTGGAAACACCATATATTTT. It codes for CAISDGGNTIYF.